The clone carrying this T cell receptor (beta chain) was found a few times. Each cell subset's genomic DNA was divided evenly among several immunoSEQ plates. The data were produced by immunoSEQ multiplex PCR, yet TCRdb's version contains in-frame clones alone and is incomplete. The data show about 1.1 million clones, around 78% seen once. The data derive from a study of shared clonotypes between healthy human individuals. The V gene end was trimmed by 5 bases and the J gene end by 3 bases; junction bases not matched to a gene: 2. The CDR3 has 12 amino acids. The germline V gene has CDR1 GTSNPN and CDR2 SVGIG (reference sequence).

This receptor was identified in a man aged 18-30 years in good health. Some clones in this sample may be carry-over from other donors' samples. The sample comprised memory CD4+ T cells from PBMCs. The subset here: CD45RA-negative fraction. The genes are TRBV30 and TRBJ1-2; 8 bases map to TRBD1. CDR3 in DNA: TGTGCCTGGGGGACAGGCGACTATGGCTACACCTTC. It specifies CAWGTGDYGYTF.